Listed here are 5 T cell receptor beta chains from one sample, sequenced in a study of response to subunit inactivated influenza vaccine. One entry per CDR3 protein results from TCRdb running MiXCR on the RT-PCR reads. The table has more than 700,000 distinct CDR3 sequences, 21% seen once. This specimen was PBMCs from blood, taken more than 4 days after vaccination. These receptors originate from a man over 45 who received an inactivated influenza vaccine.

This clonotype was detected ten times or more. The rearrangement joins TRBV12-3 or TRBV12-4 to TRBJ2-7, with a possible D match to TRBD2 (5 bases). CDR3 length equals 13 residues. V was cut by 5 bases and J by 2 bases, with 10 bases left in between. DNA for the CDR3: TGTGCCAGCAGTCTGACTAAAACCTACGAGCAGTACTTC. It encodes CASSLTKTYEQYF.

This clonotype has more than one count but fewer than ten. The J gene is TRBJ1-1, the V gene TRBV9; D call uncertain. Trimming removed 2 bases at V and 1 base at J, with 6 bases between. Germline-derived CDR1 and CDR2 are SGDLS and YYNGEE. The CDR3 is 13 amino acids. The CDR3 DNA is TGTGCCAGCAGCGTTTGGGAGAACACTGAAGCTTTCTTT. It codes for CASSVWENTEAFF.

This clonotype has more than one count but fewer than ten. The chain's CDR3 is CASSLLEYEQYF. The CDR3 bases are TGTGCCAGCAGTTTACTAGAATACGAGCAGTACTTC. The chain has TRBV28 and TRBJ2-7; no clear D gene. CDR1 and CDR2 from the germline V gene are MDHEN and SYDVKM. Trimming removed 2 bases at V and 4 bases at J, with 6 bases between. There are 12 residues in the CDR3.

The chain has TRBV18 and TRBJ2-1; 11 nucleotides line up with TRBD2. Trimming cost V 6 bases and J 4 bases; bases outside gene matches: 8. CDR3 length: 16 amino acids. Germline CDR1 KGHSH, CDR2 LQKENI. In DNA form, the CDR3 reads TGTGCCAGCTCCCGCACGGGACTAGCGGATTACAATGAGCAGTTCTTC. It is translated as CASSRTGLADYNEQFF.

This chain links TRBV5-1 with TRBJ2-1; 10 bases fit TRBD1. The germline V gene has CDR1 SGHRS and CDR2 YFSETQ. This CDR3 contains 16 residues. The V gene end was trimmed by 4 bases and the J gene end by 3 bases; junction bases not matched to a gene: 7. The CDR3 region has the DNA TGCGCCAGCAGCACCCCGACAGGGGGCGACTACAATGAGCAGTTCTTC. Translation gives CASSTPTGGDYNEQFF.